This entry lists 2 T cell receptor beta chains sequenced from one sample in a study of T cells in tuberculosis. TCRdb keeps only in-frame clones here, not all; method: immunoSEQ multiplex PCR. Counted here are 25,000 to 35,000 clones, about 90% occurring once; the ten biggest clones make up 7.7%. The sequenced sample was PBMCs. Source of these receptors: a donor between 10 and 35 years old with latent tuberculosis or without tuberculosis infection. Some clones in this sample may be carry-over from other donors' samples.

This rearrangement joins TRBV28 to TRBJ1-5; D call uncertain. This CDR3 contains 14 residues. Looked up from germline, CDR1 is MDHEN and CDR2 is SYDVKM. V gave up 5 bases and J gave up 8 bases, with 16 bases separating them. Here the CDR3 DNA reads TGTGCCAGCAGTACCCCTGGGCTCAGTAAGCCCCAGCATTTT. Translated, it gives CASSTPGLSKPQHF.

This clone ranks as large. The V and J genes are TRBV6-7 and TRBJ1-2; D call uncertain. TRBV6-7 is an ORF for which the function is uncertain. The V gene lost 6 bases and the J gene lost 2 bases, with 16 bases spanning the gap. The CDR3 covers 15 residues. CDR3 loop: CASSVQSPGNYGYTF. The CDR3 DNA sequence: TGTGCCAGCAGCGTCCAAAGCCCGGGGAACTATGGCTACACCTTC.